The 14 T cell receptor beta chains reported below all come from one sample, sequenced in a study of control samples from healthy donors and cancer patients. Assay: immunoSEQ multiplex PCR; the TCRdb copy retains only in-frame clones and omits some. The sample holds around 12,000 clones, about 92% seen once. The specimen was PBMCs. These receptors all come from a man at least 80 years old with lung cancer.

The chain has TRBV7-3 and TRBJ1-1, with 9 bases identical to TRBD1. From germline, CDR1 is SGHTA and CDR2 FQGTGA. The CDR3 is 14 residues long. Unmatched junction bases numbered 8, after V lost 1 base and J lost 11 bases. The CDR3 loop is CASSLNPGQGGAFF. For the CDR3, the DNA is TGTGCCAGCAGCTTAAATCCGGGACAGGGAGGGGCTTTCTTT.

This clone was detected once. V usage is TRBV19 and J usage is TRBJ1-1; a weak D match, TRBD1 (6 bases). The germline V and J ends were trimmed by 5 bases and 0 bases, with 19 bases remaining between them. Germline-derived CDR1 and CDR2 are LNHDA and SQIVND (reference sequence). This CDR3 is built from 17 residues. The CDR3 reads CASSLYFTGTLNTEAFF. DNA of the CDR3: TGTGCCAGTAGTTTATACTTTACCGGGACACTGAACACTGAAGCTTTCTTT.

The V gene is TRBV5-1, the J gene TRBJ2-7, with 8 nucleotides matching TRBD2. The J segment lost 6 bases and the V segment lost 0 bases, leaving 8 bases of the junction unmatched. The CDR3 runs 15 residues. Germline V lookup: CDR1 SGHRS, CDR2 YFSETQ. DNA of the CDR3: TGCGCCAGCAGCTTGGCGGCGGGGGGAACGGGCGAGCAGTACTTC. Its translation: CASSLAAGGTGEQYF.

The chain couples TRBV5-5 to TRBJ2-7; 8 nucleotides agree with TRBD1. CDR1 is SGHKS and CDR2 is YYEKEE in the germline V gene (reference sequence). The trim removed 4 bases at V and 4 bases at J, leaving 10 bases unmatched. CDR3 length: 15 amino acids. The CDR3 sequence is CASSRSGDRIYEQYF. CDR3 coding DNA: TGTGCCAGCAGCCGATCGGGGGACAGGATTTACGAGCAGTACTTC.

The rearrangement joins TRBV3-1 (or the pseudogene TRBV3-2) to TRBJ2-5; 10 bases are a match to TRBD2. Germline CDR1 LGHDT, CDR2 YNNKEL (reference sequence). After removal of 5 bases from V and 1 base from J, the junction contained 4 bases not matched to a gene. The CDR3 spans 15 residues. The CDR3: CASSSSGGLQETQYF. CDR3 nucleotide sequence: TGTGCCAGCAGCTCTAGCGGGGGCCTCCAAGAGACCCAGTACTTC.

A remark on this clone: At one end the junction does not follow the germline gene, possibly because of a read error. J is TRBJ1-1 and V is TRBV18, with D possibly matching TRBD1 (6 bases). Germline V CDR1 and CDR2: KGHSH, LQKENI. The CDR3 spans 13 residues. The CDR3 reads CASSPPDSTEAFF. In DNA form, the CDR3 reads TGTGCCAGCTCGCCACCGGACAGCACTGAAGCTTTCTTT.

CDR3 region: CASSLRSKNIQYF. DNA for the CDR3: TGTGCCAGCAGTTTGAGATCGAAAAACATTCAGTACTTC. This chain links TRBV12-3 or TRBV12-4 with TRBJ2-4, with D hard to call. V gave up 3 bases and J gave up 4 bases, with 7 bases separating them. The CDR3 totals 13 residues.

DNA for the CDR3: TGTGCCAGCAGTCGGGGGAGGGTTTCTTCTTCACCCCTCCACTTT. Translated, it gives CASSRGRVSSSPLHF. The chain joins TRBV6-2 or TRBV6-3 to TRBJ1-6; D perhaps matches TRBD1 (5 bases). CDR1 and CDR2 (germline): MNHEY, SVGEGT. The ends were cut back, 5 bases at V and 9 bases at J, with 17 bases in the middle. This CDR3 is 15 amino acids long.

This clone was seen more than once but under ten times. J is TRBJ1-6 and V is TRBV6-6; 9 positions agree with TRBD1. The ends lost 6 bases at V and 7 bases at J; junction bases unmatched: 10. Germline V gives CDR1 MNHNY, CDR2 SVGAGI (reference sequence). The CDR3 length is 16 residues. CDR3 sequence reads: CASSSSGQGRNSPLHF. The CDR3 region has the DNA TGTGCCAGCAGCTCCTCGGGACAGGGTCGGAATTCACCCCTCCACTTT.

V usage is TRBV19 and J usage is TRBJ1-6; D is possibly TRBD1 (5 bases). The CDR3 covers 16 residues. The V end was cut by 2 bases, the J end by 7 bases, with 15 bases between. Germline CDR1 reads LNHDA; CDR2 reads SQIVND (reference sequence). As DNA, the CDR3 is TGTGCCAGTAGTATATGGGGGGGATCGACCAATTCACCCCTCCACTTT. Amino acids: CASSIWGGSTNSPLHF.

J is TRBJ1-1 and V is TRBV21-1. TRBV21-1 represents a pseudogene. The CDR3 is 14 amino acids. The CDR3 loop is CASRMDRGNTEAFF. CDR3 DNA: TGTGCCAGCCGCATGGACCGGGGGAACACTGAAGCTTTCTTT.

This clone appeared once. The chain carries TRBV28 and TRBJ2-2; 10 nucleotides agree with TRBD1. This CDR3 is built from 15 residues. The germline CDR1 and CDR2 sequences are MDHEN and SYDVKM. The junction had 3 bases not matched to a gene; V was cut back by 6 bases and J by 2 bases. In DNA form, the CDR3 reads TGTGCCAGCAGAAGACAGGGGGCTAACACCGGGGAGCTGTTTTTT. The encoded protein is CASRRQGANTGELFF.

CDR3 region: CASSFAGAGTDTQYF. The CDR3 DNA sequence: TGTGCCAGCAGCTTCGCGGGGGCGGGCACAGATACGCAGTATTTT. The chain employs TRBV11-3 and TRBJ2-3, with D possibly TRBD2 on 7 matching bases. The CDR3 has 15 amino acids. Germline values: CDR1 SGHNT, CDR2 YENEEA. The V gene lost 3 bases and the J gene lost 1 base, with 11 bases spanning the gap.

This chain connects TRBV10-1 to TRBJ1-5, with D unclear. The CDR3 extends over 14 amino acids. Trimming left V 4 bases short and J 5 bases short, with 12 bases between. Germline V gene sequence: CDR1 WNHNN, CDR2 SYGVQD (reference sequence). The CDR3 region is CASSAGTGDQPQHF. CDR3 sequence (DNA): TGCGCCAGCAGTGCAGGTACGGGTGATCAGCCCCAGCATTTT.